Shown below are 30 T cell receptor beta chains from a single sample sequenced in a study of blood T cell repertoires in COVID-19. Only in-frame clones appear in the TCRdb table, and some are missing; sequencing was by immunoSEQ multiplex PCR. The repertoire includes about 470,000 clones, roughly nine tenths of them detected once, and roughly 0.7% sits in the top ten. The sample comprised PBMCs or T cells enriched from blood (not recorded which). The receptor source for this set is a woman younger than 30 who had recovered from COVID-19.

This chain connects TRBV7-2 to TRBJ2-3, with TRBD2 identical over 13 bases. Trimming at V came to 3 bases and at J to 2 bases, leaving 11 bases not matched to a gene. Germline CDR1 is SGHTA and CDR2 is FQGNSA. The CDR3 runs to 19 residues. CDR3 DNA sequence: TGTGCCAGCAGCTTTACCACTAGCGGGGGGGCCTCGTTCACAGATACGCAGTATTTT. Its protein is CASSFTTSGGASFTDTQYF.

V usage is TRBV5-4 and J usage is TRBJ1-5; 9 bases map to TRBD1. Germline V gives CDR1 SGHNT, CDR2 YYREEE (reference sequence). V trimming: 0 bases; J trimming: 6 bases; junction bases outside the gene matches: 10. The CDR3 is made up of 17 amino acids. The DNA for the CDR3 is TGTGCCAGCAGCTTGGGGGGGCGGACAGGGGATGGTCAGCCCCAGCATTTT. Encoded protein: CASSLGGRTGDGQPQHF.

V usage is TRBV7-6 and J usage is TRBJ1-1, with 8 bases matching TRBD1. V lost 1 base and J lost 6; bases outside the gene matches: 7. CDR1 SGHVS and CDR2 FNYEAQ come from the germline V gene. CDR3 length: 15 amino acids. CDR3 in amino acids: CASSLGGTGISEAFF. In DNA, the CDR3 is TGTGCCAGCAGCTTAGGAGGGACAGGAATATCTGAAGCTTTCTTT.

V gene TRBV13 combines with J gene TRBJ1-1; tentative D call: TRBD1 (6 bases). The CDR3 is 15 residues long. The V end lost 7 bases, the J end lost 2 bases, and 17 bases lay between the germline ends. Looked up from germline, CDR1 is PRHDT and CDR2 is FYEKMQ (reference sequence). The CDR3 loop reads CASINRATINTEAFF. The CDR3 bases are TGTGCCAGCATCAACAGGGCCACCATCAACACTGAAGCTTTCTTT.

The CDR3 loop reads CASSQPGQGNIQYF. The CDR3 region has the DNA TGCGCCAGCAGCCAACCTGGACAGGGGAACATTCAGTACTTC. The gene calls are TRBV4-1 and TRBJ2-4; 9 bases are shared with TRBD1. The CDR3 extends over 14 amino acids. In germline, CDR1 is MGHRA, CDR2 YSYEKL. V was pared by 2 bases and J by 7 bases, with 3 bases of the junction left unmatched.

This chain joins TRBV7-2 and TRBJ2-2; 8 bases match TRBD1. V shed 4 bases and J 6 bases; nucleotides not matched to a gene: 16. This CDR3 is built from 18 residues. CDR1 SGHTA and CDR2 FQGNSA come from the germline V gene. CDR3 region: CASSSQTGQGPFPGELFF. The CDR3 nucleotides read TGTGCCAGCAGCTCCCAAACCGGACAGGGACCTTTTCCCGGGGAGCTGTTTTTT.

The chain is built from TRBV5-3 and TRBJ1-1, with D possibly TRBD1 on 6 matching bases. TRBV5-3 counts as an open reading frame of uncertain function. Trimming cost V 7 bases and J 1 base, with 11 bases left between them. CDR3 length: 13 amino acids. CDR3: CARSRGPNTEAFF. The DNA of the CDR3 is TGTGCCAGATCCAGGGGCCCGAACACTGAAGCTTTCTTT.

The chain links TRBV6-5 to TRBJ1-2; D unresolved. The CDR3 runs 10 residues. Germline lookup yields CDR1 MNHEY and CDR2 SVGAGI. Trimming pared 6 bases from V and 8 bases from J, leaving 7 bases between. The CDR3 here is CASRSAGYTF. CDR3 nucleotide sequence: TGTGCCAGCAGGAGTGCGGGCTACACCTTC.

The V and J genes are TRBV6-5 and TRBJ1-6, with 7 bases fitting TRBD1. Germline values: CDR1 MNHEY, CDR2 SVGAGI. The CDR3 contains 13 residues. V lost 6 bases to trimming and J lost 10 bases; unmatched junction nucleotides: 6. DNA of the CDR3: TGTGCCAGCAGCCTAGGACAGGTATCACCCCTCCACTTT. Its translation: CASSLGQVSPLHF.

CDR3 amino acids: CASSSPVVTEAFF. CDR3 nucleotides: TGTGCCAGCAGTTCCCCAGTGGTAACTGAAGCTTTCTTT. The gene calls are TRBV12-3 or TRBV12-4 and TRBJ1-1; D gene unclear. Trimming removed 4 bases at V and 5 bases at J, with 11 bases between. CDR3 size: 13 residues.

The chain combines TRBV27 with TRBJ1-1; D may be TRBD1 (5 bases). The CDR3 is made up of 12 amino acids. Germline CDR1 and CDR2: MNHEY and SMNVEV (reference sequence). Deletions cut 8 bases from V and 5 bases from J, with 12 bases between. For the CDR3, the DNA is TGTGCCAGCGTCGTTGGGGGGACTGAAGCTTTCTTT. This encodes CASVVGGTEAFF.

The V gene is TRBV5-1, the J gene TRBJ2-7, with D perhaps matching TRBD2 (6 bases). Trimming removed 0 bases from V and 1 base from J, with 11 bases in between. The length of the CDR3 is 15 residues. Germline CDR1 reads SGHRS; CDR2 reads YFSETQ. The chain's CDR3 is CASSLAGEESYEQYF. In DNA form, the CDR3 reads TGCGCCAGCAGCTTGGCGGGGGAAGAATCCTACGAGCAGTACTTC.

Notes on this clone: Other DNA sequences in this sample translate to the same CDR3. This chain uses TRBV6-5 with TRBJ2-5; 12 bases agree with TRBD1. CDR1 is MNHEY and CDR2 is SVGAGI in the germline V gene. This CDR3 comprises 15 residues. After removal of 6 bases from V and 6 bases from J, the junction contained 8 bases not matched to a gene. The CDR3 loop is CASSTGTGGAKTQYF. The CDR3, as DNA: TGTGCCAGCAGCACCGGGACAGGGGGCGCGAAGACCCAGTACTTC.

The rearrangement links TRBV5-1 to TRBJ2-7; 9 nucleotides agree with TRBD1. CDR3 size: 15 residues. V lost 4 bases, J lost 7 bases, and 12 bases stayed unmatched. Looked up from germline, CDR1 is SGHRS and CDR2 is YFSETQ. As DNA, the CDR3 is TGCGCCAGCAGCCCCAGGACAGGGGCGGGTTTGGAGCAGTACTTC. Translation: CASSPRTGAGLEQYF. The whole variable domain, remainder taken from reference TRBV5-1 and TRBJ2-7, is KAGVTQTPRYLIKTRGQQVTLSCSPISGHRSVSWYQQTPGQGLQFLFEYFSETQRNKGNFPGRFSGRQFSNSRSEMNVSTLELGDSALYLCASSPRTGAGLEQYFGPGTRLTVT.

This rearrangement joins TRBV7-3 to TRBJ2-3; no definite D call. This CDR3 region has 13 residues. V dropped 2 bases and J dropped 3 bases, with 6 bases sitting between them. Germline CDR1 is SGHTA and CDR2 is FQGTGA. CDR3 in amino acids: CASSLYGTDTQYF. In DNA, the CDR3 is TGTGCCAGCAGCTTATACGGGACAGATACGCAGTATTTT.

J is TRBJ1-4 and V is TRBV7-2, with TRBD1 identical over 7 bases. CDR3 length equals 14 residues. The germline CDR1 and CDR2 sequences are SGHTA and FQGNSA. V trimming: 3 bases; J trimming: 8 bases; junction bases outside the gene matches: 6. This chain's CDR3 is CASSFDRVDEKLFF. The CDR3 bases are TGTGCCAGCAGCTTCGACAGGGTGGACGAAAAACTGTTTTTT. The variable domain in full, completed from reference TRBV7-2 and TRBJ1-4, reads GAGVSQSPSNKVTEKGKDVELRCDPISGHTALYWYRQSLGQGLEFLIYFQGNSAPDKSGLPSDRFSAERTGGSVSTLTIQRTQQEDSAVYLCASSFDRVDEKLFFGSGTQLSVL.

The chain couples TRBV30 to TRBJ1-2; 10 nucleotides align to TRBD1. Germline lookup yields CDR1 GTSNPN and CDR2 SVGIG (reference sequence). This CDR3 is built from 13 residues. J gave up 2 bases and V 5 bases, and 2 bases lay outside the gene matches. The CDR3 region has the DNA TGTGCCTGGGGGGGACAGGGGAACTATGGCTACACCTTC. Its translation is CAWGGQGNYGYTF. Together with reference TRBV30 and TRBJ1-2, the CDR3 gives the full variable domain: SQTIHQWPATLVQPVGSPLSLECTVEGTSNPNLYWYRQAAGRGLQLLFYSVGIGQISSEVPQNLSASRPQDRQFILSSKKLLLSDSGFYLCAWGGQGNYGYTFGSGTRLTVV.

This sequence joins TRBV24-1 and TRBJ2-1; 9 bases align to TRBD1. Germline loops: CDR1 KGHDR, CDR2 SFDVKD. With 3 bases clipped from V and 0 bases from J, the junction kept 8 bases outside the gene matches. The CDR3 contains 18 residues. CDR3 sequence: CATSDPKTGGFSYNEQFF. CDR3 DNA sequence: TGTGCCACCAGTGATCCCAAAACAGGGGGCTTCTCCTACAATGAGCAGTTCTTC.

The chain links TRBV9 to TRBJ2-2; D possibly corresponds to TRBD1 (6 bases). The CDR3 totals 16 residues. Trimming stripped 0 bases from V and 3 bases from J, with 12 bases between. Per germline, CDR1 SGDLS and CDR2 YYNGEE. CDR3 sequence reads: CASSVAPDRDTGELFF. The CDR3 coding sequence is TGTGCCAGCAGCGTAGCTCCGGACAGAGACACCGGGGAGCTGTTTTTT.

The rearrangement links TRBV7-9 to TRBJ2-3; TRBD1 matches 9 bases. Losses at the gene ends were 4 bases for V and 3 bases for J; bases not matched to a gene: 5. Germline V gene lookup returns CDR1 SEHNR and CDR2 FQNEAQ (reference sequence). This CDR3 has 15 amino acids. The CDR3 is CASSYTGQGTDTQYF. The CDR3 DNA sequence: TGTGCCAGCAGCTATACGGGACAGGGAACAGATACGCAGTATTTT.

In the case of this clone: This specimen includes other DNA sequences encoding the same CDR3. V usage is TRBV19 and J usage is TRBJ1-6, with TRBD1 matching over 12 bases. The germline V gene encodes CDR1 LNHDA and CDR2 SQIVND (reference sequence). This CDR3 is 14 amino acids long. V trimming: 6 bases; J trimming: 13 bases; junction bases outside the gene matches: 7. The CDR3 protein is CASSPGTGGSPLHF. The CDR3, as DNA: TGTGCCAGTAGCCCCGGGACAGGGGGCAGCCCCCTCCACTTT.

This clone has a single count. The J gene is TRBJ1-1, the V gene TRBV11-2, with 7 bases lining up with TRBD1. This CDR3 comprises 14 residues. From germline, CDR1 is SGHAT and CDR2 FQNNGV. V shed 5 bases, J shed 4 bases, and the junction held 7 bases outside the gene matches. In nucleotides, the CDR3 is TGTGCCAGCAGCCTAACAGGGGATGGCACTGAAGCTTTCTTT. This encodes CASSLTGDGTEAFF.

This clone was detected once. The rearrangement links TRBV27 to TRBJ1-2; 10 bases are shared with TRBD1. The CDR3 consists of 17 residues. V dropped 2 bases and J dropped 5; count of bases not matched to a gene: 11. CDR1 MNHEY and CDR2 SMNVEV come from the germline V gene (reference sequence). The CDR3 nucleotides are TGTGCCAGCAGTTTAACGGGGACAGGGGCCCCTTATTATGGCTACACCTTC. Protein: CASSLTGTGAPYYGYTF.

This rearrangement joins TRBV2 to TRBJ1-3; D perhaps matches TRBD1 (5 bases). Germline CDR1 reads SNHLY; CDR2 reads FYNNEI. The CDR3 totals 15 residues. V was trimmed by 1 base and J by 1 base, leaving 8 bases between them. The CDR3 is CASSEEGASGNTIYF. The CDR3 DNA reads TGTGCCAGCAGTGAAGAAGGGGCATCTGGAAACACCATATATTTT.

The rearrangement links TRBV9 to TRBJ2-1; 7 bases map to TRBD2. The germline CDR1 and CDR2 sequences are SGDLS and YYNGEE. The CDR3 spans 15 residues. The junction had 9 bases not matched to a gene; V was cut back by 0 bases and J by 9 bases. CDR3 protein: CASSVVMGGWGEQFF. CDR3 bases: TGTGCCAGCAGCGTAGTGATGGGAGGGTGGGGTGAGCAGTTCTTC.

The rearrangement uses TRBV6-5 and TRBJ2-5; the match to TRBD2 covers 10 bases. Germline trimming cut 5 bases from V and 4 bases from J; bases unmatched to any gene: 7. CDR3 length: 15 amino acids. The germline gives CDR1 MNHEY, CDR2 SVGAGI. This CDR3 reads CASSLQRGGLETQYF. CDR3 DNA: TGTGCCAGCAGTCTCCAGCGGGGGGGCCTAGAGACCCAGTACTTC.

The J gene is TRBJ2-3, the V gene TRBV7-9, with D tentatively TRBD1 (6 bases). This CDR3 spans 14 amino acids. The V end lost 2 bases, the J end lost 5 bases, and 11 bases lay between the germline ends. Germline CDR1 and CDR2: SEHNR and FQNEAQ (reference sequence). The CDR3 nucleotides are TGTGCCAGCAGCTTACGCCCAGGGGTAGATACGCAGTATTTT. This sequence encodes CASSLRPGVDTQYF.

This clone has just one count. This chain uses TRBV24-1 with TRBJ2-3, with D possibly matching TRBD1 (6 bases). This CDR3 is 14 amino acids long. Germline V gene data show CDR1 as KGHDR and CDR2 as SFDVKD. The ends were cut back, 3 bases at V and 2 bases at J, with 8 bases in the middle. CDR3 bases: TGTGCCACCAGTGATAGGACAGACACAGATACGCAGTATTTT. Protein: CATSDRTDTDTQYF.

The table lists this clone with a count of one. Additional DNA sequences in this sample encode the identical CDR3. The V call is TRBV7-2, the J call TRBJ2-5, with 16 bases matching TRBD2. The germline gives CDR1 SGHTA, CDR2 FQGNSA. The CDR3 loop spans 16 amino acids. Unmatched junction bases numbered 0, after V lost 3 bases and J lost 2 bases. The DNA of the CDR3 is TGTGCCAGCAGCTTGGGACTAGCGGGGGGGCAAGAGACCCAGTACTTC. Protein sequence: CASSLGLAGGQETQYF.

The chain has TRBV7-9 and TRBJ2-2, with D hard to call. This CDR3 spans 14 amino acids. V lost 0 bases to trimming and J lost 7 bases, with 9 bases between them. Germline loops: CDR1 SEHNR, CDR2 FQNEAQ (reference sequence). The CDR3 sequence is CASSLAAGLGELFF. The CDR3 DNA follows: TGTGCCAGCAGCTTAGCCGCAGGTCTCGGGGAGCTGTTTTTT.